This T cell receptor (beta chain) was profiled in a study of a mutant IDH1 vaccine in newly diagnosed glioma. Study-level information: At weeks 1, 3, 5, 7, 11, 15, 19 and 23, patients received a vaccination, eight in all. Vaccine administration was initiated 4-6 weeks following radiotherapy alone, or with temozolomide cycles.

Data came from immunoSEQ multiplex PCR; TCRdb stores just in-frame clones and leaves some out. The profile covers fewer than 75,000 clones, with around 85% appearing a single time and approximately 10% taken by the ten largest. As to this clone: Its antigen remains unknown.

Germline V gives CDR1 SEHNR, CDR2 FQNEAQ (reference sequence). The V gene lost 4 bases and the J gene lost 3 bases, with 9 bases spanning the gap. This CDR3 comprises 13 residues. Described time point: week 11, during vaccination. What each vaccine dose contained was 300 ug of mutant IDH1 20-mer peptide, accompanied by topical imiquimod. The material was PBMCs, obtained from a glioma patient whose treatment included an IDH1 peptide vaccine. The TCR originated in a woman between 50 and 59 years old with glioma. The chain combines TRBV7-9 with TRBJ1-1, with D possibly matching TRBD1 (6 bases). CDR3 sequence reads: CASSSQGDTEAFF. In DNA, the CDR3 is TGTGCCAGCAGCTCACAGGGAGACACTGAAGCTTTCTTT.